These 17 T cell receptor beta chains came from one sample sequenced in a study of OX40 agonist ivuxolimab in advanced cancers. Clones were read by immunoSEQ multiplex PCR, and TCRdb kept only the in-frame ones, dropping some. In the table there are about 77,000 clones, approximately 95% of which are singletons. This specimen consisted of CD4+ or CD8+ T cells sorted from blood, obtained in a trial of the OX40 agonist ivuxolimab. Every receptor here comes from an adult with an advanced solid tumor such as melanoma, head and neck, liver or kidney cancer.

The chain employs TRBV5-6 and TRBJ2-3; TRBD2 agrees at 10 bases. Germline CDR1 reads SGHDT; CDR2 reads YYEEEE. CDR3 size: 17 residues. Losses at the gene ends were 4 bases for V and 3 bases for J; bases not matched to a gene: 11. CDR3 amino acids: CASSEVAGGTWTDTQYF. In nucleotides, the CDR3 is TGTGCCAGCAGCGAAGTAGCGGGGGGAACTTGGACAGATACGCAGTATTTT.

The V and J genes are TRBV7-6 and TRBJ2-7; 8 nucleotides match TRBD2. The CDR3 covers 15 residues. Germline V gene lookup returns CDR1 SGHVS and CDR2 FNYEAQ. Trimming removed 5 bases from V and 9 bases from J; junction bases left unmatched: 15. Written as DNA, the CDR3 is TGTGCCAGCAGCCCTCTAGCGGGCCGGGCCTTAGCGCAGTACTTC. This encodes CASSPLAGRALAQYF.

CDR3 in DNA: TGTGCCAGTAGTGCGGGACTAGCATCTGAGCAGTTCTTC. It encodes CASSAGLASEQFF. This rearrangement joins TRBV19 to TRBJ2-1, with 9 bases identical to TRBD2. This CDR3 comprises 13 residues. Per the germline V gene, CDR1 is LNHDA and CDR2 is SQIVND (reference sequence). The V gene end was trimmed by 5 bases and the J gene end by 9 bases; junction bases not matched to a gene: 5.

This clone appeared a single time. The V gene is TRBV27, the J gene TRBJ2-7; 8 bases fit TRBD2. Germline lookup yields CDR1 MNHEY and CDR2 SMNVEV (reference sequence). V trimming: 5 bases; J trimming: 7 bases; junction bases outside the gene matches: 16. There are 16 residues in the CDR3. This chain's CDR3 is CASSAPLVAGYREQYF. DNA for the CDR3: TGTGCCAGCAGTGCCCCCCTGGTAGCGGGATATCGAGAGCAGTACTTC.

The V gene is TRBV27, the J gene TRBJ1-6; 7 bases match TRBD1. The germline V gene encodes CDR1 MNHEY and CDR2 SMNVEV (reference sequence). This CDR3 is built from 13 residues. V lost 10 bases to trimming and J lost 8 bases; unmatched junction nucleotides: 8. CDR3 coding DNA: TGTGCCACTTCCAGACAGGGTTATTCACCCCTCCACTTT. Translating gives CATSRQGYSPLHF.

The rearrangement joins TRBV9 to TRBJ2-3; the D is unclear. The CDR3 spans 13 residues. The germline gives CDR1 SGDLS, CDR2 YYNGEE. V dropped 0 bases and J dropped 3 bases, with 5 bases sitting between them. DNA for the CDR3: TGTGCCAGCAGCGTAGGAGGTACAGATACGCAGTATTTT. It specifies CASSVGGTDTQYF.

The chain carries TRBV28 and TRBJ2-7, with 8 bases fitting TRBD2. V lost 6 bases and J lost 2; bases outside the gene matches: 6. Germline assignment: CDR1 MDHEN and CDR2 SYDVKM. This CDR3 is built from 14 residues. CDR3 bases: TGTGCCAGCAGCCCGGGACTAGGGCCCTACGAGCAGTACTTC. This gives the protein CASSPGLGPYEQYF.

This chain links TRBV7-9 with TRBJ2-1; D perhaps matches TRBD1 (6 bases). CDR1 SEHNR and CDR2 FQNEAQ come from the germline V gene (reference sequence). V lost 5 bases to trimming and J lost 2 bases, with 13 bases between them. There are 15 residues in the CDR3. The DNA for the CDR3 is TGTGCCAGCAGCCAACAGGGATTGCCCTACAATGAGCAGTTCTTC. This encodes CASSQQGLPYNEQFF.

The chain uses TRBV28 and TRBJ2-7; 13 bases are shared with TRBD2. Germline values: CDR1 MDHEN, CDR2 SYDVKM. With 6 bases clipped from V and 2 bases from J, the junction kept 4 bases outside the gene matches. The CDR3 contains 15 residues. CDR3 residues: CASSLGTSGTYEQYF. The CDR3 DNA is TGTGCCAGCAGCCTTGGGACTAGCGGGACCTACGAGCAGTACTTC.

The V gene is TRBV11-2, the J gene TRBJ1-2, with unresolved D. This CDR3 has 15 amino acids. V shed 0 bases and J shed 2 bases, with 10 bases lying between them. Germline CDR1 reads SGHAT; CDR2 reads FQNNGV. The CDR3 region has the DNA TGTGCCAGCAGCTTAGATGTGACACCAAACTATGGCTACACCTTC. Translation: CASSLDVTPNYGYTF.

This sequence joins TRBV15 and TRBJ2-5; D unclear. CDR1 is LNHNV and CDR2 is YYDKDF in the germline V gene (reference sequence). Trimming cost V 4 bases and J 5 bases, with 8 bases left between them. This CDR3 is built from 12 residues. The CDR3 loop is CATSNSRETQYF. Here the CDR3 DNA reads TGTGCCACCAGCAACTCGAGGGAGACCCAGTACTTC. The whole variable domain, filled in from reference TRBV15 and TRBJ2-5, reads DAMVIQNPRYQVTQFGKPVTLSCSQTLNHNVMYWYQQKSSQAPKLLFHYYDKDFNNEADTPDNFQSRRPNTSFCFLDIRSPGLGDTAMYLCATSNSRETQYFGPGTRLLVL.

The chain combines TRBV9 with TRBJ2-7; 10 nucleotides line up with TRBD2. Germline CDR1 and CDR2: SGDLS and YYNGEE. This CDR3 region has 15 residues. V was pared by 3 bases and J by 4 bases, with 7 bases of the junction left unmatched. This chain's CDR3 is CASSESSGSSYEQYF. For the CDR3, the DNA is TGTGCCAGCAGCGAATCTAGCGGGAGCTCTTACGAGCAGTACTTC.

The rearrangement uses TRBV4-3 and TRBJ2-2; D is undetermined. Trimming took 0 bases from V and 3 from J, leaving 8 bases between them. This CDR3 is 15 amino acids long. Germline V gene data show CDR1 as LGHNA and CDR2 as YSLEER. This chain's CDR3 is CASSQDKAHTGELFF. DNA of the CDR3: TGCGCCAGCAGCCAAGATAAGGCCCACACCGGGGAGCTGTTTTTT.

The rearrangement links TRBV4-1 to TRBJ1-4, with D possibly being TRBD1 (6 bases). The V end lost 0 bases, the J end lost 5 bases, and 13 bases lay between the germline ends. Germline V gene lookup returns CDR1 MGHRA and CDR2 YSYEKL. The CDR3 totals 16 residues. The CDR3 sequence: CASSQDYRGRNEKLFF. DNA of the CDR3: TGCGCCAGCAGCCAAGATTATAGGGGGAGAAATGAAAAACTGTTTTTT.

The J gene is TRBJ2-7, the V gene TRBV9; the D gene is possibly TRBD2 (7 bases). This CDR3 is built from 14 residues. The germline CDR1 and CDR2 sequences are SGDLS and YYNGEE. Deletions cut 1 base from V and 4 bases from J, with 12 bases between. CDR3: CASSVSRGGYEQYF. For the CDR3, the DNA is TGTGCCAGCAGCGTAAGCAGGGGAGGGTACGAGCAGTACTTC.

The chain uses TRBV7-9 and TRBJ1-2; 11 nucleotides match TRBD1. The CDR3 is 15 amino acids. Unmatched junction bases numbered 5, after V lost 5 bases and J lost 3 bases. Germline-derived CDR1 and CDR2 are SEHNR and FQNEAQ (reference sequence). This CDR3 is CASSLGQGADYGYTF. Here the CDR3 DNA reads TGTGCCAGCAGCCTCGGACAGGGGGCAGACTATGGCTACACCTTC.

In nucleotides, the CDR3 is TGTGCCAGCAGTTTATCGGGACTAGTACCCTACAATGAGCAGTTCTTC. As protein: CASSLSGLVPYNEQFF. The chain couples TRBV27 to TRBJ2-1, with 8 nucleotides matching TRBD2. Germline-derived CDR1 and CDR2 are MNHEY and SMNVEV (reference sequence). The CDR3 is 16 residues long. Unmatched junction bases numbered 3, after V lost 0 bases and J lost 2 bases.